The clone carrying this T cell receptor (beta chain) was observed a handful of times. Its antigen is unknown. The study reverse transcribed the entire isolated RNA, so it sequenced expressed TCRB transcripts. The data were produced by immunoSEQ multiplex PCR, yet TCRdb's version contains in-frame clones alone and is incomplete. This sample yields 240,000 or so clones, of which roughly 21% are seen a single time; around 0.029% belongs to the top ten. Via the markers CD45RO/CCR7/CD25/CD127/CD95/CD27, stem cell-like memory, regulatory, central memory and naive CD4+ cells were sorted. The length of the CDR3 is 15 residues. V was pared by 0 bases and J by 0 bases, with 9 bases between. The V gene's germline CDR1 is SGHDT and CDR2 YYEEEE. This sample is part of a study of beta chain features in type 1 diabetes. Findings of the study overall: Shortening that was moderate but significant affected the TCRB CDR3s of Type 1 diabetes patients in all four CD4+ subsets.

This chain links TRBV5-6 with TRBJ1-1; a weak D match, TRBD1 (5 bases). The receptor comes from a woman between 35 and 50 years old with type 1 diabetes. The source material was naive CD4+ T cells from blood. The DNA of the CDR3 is TGTGCCAGCAGCTTGGGGCCACAGGTGAACACTGAAGCTTTCTTT. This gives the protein CASSLGPQVNTEAFF.